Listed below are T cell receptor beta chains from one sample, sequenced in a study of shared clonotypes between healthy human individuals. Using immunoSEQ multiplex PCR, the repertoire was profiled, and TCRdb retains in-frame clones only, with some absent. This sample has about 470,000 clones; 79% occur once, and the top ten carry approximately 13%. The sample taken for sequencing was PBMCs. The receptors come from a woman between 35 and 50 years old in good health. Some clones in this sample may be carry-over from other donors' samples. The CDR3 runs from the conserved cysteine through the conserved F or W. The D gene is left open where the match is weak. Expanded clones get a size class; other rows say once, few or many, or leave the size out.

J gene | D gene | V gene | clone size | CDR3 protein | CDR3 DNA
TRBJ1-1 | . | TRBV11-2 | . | CASSLYGMNTEAFF | TGTGCCAGCAGCTTATACGGGATGAACACTGAAGCTTTCTTT
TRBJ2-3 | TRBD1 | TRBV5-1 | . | CASSLGTVTDTQYF | TGCGCCAGCAGCTTAGGGACAGTGACAGATACGCAGTATTTT
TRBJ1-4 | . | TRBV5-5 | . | CASSLGQGEKLFF | TGTGCCAGCAGCTTGGGGCAGGGTGAAAAACTGTTTTTT
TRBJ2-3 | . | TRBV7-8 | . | CASSLATGYTDTQYF | TGTGCCAGCAGCTTAGCGACGGGTTACACAGATACGCAGTATTTT
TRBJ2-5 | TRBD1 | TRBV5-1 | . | CASSLGGGSQETQYF | TGCGCCAGCAGCTTGGGAGGGGGCAGCCAAGAGACCCAGTACTTC
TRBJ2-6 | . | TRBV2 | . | CASSDFRVSGANVLTF | TGTGCCAGCAGTGATTTTCGGGTCTCTGGGGCCAACGTCCTGACTTTC
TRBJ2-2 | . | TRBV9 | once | CASSVDVGSPSGELFF | TGTGCCAGCAGCGTAGATGTCGGGAGCCCGTCCGGGGAGCTGTTTTTT
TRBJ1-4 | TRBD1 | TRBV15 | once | CATSREMVQGAGEKLFF | TGTGCCACCAGCAGAGAAATGGTCCAGGGGGCCGGTGAAAAACTGTTTTTT
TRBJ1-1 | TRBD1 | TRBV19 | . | CASSGTGQAEAFF | TGTGCCAGTAGCGGGACAGGGCAGGCTGAAGCTTTCTTT
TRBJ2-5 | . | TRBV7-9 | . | CASSLWTETQYF | TGTGCCAGCAGCTTGTGGACAGAGACCCAGTACTTC
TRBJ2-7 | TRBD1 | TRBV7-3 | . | CASSLGTGAAYEQYF | TGTGCCAGCAGCTTAGGGACAGGGGCAGCCTACGAGCAGTACTTC
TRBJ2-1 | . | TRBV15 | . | CATSTWSSGGDEQFF | TGTGCCACCAGCACCTGGAGTAGCGGAGGGGATGAGCAGTTCTTC
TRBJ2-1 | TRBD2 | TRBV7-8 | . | CASSYGLAEQFF | TGTGCCAGCAGCTACGGACTAGCTGAGCAGTTCTTC
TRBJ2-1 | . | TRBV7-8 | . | CASSWTDGGYNEQFF | TGTGCCAGCAGCTGGACTGATGGGGGGTACAATGAGCAGTTCTTC
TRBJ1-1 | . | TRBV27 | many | CASSLWGSREAFF | TGTGCCAGCAGTTTATGGGGATCCAGGGAAGCTTTCTTT
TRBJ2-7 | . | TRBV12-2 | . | CASRLKPYSYEQYF | TGTGCAAGTCGCTTAAAGCCCTATTCCTACGAGCAGTACTTC
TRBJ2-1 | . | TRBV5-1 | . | CASSLGGESYNEQFF | TGCGCCAGCAGCTTGGGGGGCGAATCCTACAATGAGCAGTTCTTC
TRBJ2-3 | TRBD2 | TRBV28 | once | CASRGLAGSGGTQYF | TGTGCCAGCAGAGGACTAGCGGGGAGCGGGGGTACGCAGTATTTT
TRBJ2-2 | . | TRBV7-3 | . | CASSSTATGELFF | TGTGCCAGCAGCTCGACTGCCACCGGGGAGCTGTTTTTT
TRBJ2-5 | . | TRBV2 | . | CASRTDRIQETQYF | TGTGCCAGTCGGACCGACCGGATCCAAGAGACCCAGTACTTC
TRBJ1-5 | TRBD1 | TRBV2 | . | CASRGGQASNQPQHF | TGTGCCAGCAGGGGGGGACAGGCCTCAAATCAGCCCCAGCATTTT
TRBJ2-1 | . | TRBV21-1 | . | CASSKWAPHEQFF | TGTGCCAGCAGCAAATGGGCCCCCCATGAGCAGTTCTTC
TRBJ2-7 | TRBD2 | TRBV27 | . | CAVCGRAHEQYF | TGTGCGGTCTGCGGGAGGGCGCACGAGCAGTACTTC
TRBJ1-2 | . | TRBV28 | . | CASSSTGANYGYTF | TGTGCCAGCAGTTCCACGGGCGCTAACTATGGCTACACCTTC
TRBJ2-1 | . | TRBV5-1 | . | CASSQGVGYNEQFF | TGCGCCAGCAGTCAAGGGGTAGGCTACAATGAGCAGTTCTTC
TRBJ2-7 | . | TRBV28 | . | CASSTHPEAGHYEQYF | TGTGCCAGCAGTACCCATCCAGAGGCGGGACACTACGAGCAGTACTTC